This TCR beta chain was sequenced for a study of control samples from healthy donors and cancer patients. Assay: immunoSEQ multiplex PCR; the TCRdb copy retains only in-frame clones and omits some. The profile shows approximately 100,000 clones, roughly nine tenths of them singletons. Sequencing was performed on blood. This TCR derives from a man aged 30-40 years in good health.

The CDR3 DNA follows: TGCGCCAGCAGCTTTAATACCGGGGAGCTGTTTTTT. Amino acid sequence: CASSFNTGELFF. This chain uses TRBV5-1 with TRBJ2-2; D is ambiguous. Trimming took off 2 bases at V and 5 bases at J, with 4 bases between the two ends. The germline V gene encodes CDR1 SGHRS and CDR2 YFSETQ. CDR3 size: 12 residues.